These 10 T cell receptor beta chains share one sample of origin, sequenced in a study of T cells in localized non-small cell lung cancer (dated by TCRdb to 2018 to 2021). The receptor library was made with the immunoSEQ multiplex PCR assay. Imported from immuneACCESS, the table was reduced by TCRdb to in-frame sequences with V and J called. These copies leave out some clones; in studies compared against another copy, an unresolved V gene accounts for under half, and the cause of the remainder is not known. This sample lists 2,000 to 2,500 clones; roughly a third were detected once. More than 20% of the sample lies in the top ten. The sample was normal lung tissue next to the tumor, taken before any cancer treatment. Every receptor here comes from a male donor aged 60 or over with stage I lung adenocarcinoma.

This chain connects TRBV9 to TRBJ2-6; D perhaps matches TRBD1 (5 bases). Germline assignment: CDR1 SGDLS and CDR2 YYNGEE. This CDR3 spans 17 amino acids. The V and J ends lost 5 bases and 0 bases respectively, with 15 bases between them. The CDR3 DNA follows: TGTGCCAGCAGTTTGGGCAGGGTAATCTCTGGGGCCAACGTCCTGACTTTC. Protein: CASSLGRVISGANVLTF.

This clone is labeled as medium-sized (0.01 to 0.1%). J is TRBJ1-3 and V is TRBV6-8, with unresolved D. This CDR3 region has 14 residues. V lost 6 bases and J 4 bases, leaving 13 bases between the germline ends. Germline V gives CDR1 MNHGY, CDR2 SAAAGT. Here the CDR3 DNA reads TGTGCCAGCAGCCGGCGGGATGCCGGAAACACCATATATTTT. This encodes CASSRRDAGNTIYF.

The chain uses TRBV6-8 and TRBJ1-6, with D perhaps TRBD1 (5 bases). CDR3 size: 16 residues. V dropped 2 bases and J dropped 7 bases, with 15 bases sitting between them. Germline values: CDR1 MNHGY, CDR2 SAAAGT. The CDR3 region is CASSYPGRRGNSPLHF. CDR3 sequence (DNA): TGTGCCAGCAGTTACCCGGGACGAAGAGGGAATTCACCCCTCCACTTT.

The rearrangement links TRBV19 to TRBJ1-2, with D perhaps TRBD1 (5 bases). CDR3 length: 15 amino acids. Germline V CDR1 and CDR2: LNHDA, SQIVND (reference sequence). V was trimmed by 7 bases and J by 7 bases, leaving 22 bases between them. CDR3 region: CASTQTLGVSGGYTF. The CDR3 DNA reads as TGTGCCAGTACCCAGACGTTAGGGGTTTCGGGTGGCTACACCTTC.

This CDR3 reads CASSSPGQGGTNEKLFF. CDR3 in DNA: TGTGCCAGCAGCTCCCCGGGACAGGGTGGAACTAATGAAAAACTGTTTTTT. The gene calls are TRBV11-3 and TRBJ1-4, with 9 bases fitting TRBD1. The CDR3 totals 17 residues. V gave up 4 bases and J gave up 1 base; unmatched junction bases: 7. Germline V lookup: CDR1 SGHNT, CDR2 YENEEA.

This chain connects TRBV19 to TRBJ1-4, with D unresolved. V was cut by 3 bases and J by 8 bases, with 16 bases left in between. Germline loops: CDR1 LNHDA, CDR2 SQIVND (reference sequence). The CDR3 spans 15 residues. The CDR3 bases are TGTGCCAGTAGTATTGATGCGGCTAACGGGGAAAAACTGTTTTTT. Residues: CASSIDAANGEKLFF.

This clone is medium-sized in the sample. This chain joins TRBV11-3 and TRBJ1-4; D gene ambiguous. Trimming shortened V by 6 bases and J by 5 bases, and 16 bases separated the two germline ends. Looked up from germline, CDR1 is SGHNT and CDR2 is YENEEA. The CDR3 extends over 15 amino acids. CDR3 amino acids: CASSEAHRENEKLFF. As DNA, the CDR3 is TGTGCCAGCAGTGAAGCCCACCGAGAGAATGAAAAACTGTTTTTT.

The chain couples TRBV19 to TRBJ1-1; D is unresolved. V lost 3 bases and J 4 bases, leaving 12 bases between the germline ends. The germline CDR1 and CDR2 sequences are LNHDA and SQIVND (reference sequence). This CDR3 region has 14 residues. CDR3 in DNA: TGTGCCAGTAGTATGATTCCCGAGGGCACTGAAGCTTTCTTT. It specifies CASSMIPEGTEAFF.

This clone came up a few times. CDR3 sequence (DNA): TGTGCCACCAGCAGAGGGGGGGAGACGCCTGGCTACACCTTC. Translation gives CATSRGGETPGYTF. The V and J genes are TRBV15 and TRBJ1-2, with D possibly matching TRBD1 (5 bases). Germline V CDR1 and CDR2: LNHNV, YYDKDF (reference sequence). The CDR3 spans 14 residues. The V end lost 1 base, the J end lost 7 bases, and 13 bases lay between the germline ends.

By its share, this clone is medium-sized. CDR3 sequence reads: CASSISMVGEQYF. Here the CDR3 DNA reads TGTGCCAGTAGTATATCCATGGTTGGCGAGCAGTACTTC. The chain links TRBV19 to TRBJ2-7; D unclear. The germline CDR1 and CDR2 sequences are LNHDA and SQIVND (reference sequence). The germline V and J ends were trimmed by 2 bases and 6 bases, with 11 bases remaining between them. This CDR3 is built from 13 residues.